This is a list of T cell receptor beta chains from one sample in a study of blood T cells in healthy people across ages. TCRdb recomputed calls from the 5' RACE reads with MiXCR, one row per CDR3 protein. The sample has about 720,000 distinct CDR3 sequences, 22% seen once. The sequencing sample was made of blood. All receptors derive from an older man in good health. CDR3s include the opening cysteine and the closing phenylalanine or tryptophan. A D gene is named only where the DNA matches it firmly. The size field is filled for only some rows; it gives once, few, many or a size class.

d_call | clone_size | j_call | v_call | cdr3_nt | cdr3_aa
- | - | TRBJ2-1 | TRBV5-1 | TGCGCCAGCAGCCCCCTTTCCGGGGGCTCAAACAATGAGCAGTTCTTC | CASSPLSGGSNNEQFF
- | - | TRBJ2-7 | TRBV19 | TGTGCCAGTAGTATAGATCTAGCGTCCTACGAGCAGTACTTC | CASSIDLASYEQYF
- | few | TRBJ2-5 | TRBV7-6 | TGTGCCAGCAGCTTAGACCTCATTGAAGAGACCCAGTACTTC | CASSLDLIEETQYF
TRBD1 | few | TRBJ1-4 | TRBV11-2 | TGTGCCAGCAGCTGGGGACAGGGGGCTATTGGTGAAAAACTGTTTTTT | CASSWGQGAIGEKLFF
- | - | TRBJ2-1 | TRBV20-1 | TGCAGTGCTAGACCCGGTCCATGGGAGGCGATCGAGCAGTTCTTC | CSARPGPWEAIEQFF
- | - | TRBJ2-1 | TRBV4-3 | TGCGCCAGCAGCCAAGATAGGAGGTCGAGCTCCTACAATGAGCAGTTCTTC | CASSQDRRSSSYNEQFF
- | once | TRBJ2-3 | TRBV7-9 | TGTGCCAGCAGCTTAGGGGAGGACTGGCGGAGCACAGATACGCAGTATTTT | CASSLGEDWRSTDTQYF
TRBD2 | - | TRBJ2-3 | TRBV19 | TGTGCCAGTACGAGAGCGGGAGGGCAAGATACGCAGTATTTT | CASTRAGGQDTQYF
- | few | TRBJ2-1 | TRBV11-2 | TGTGCCAGCAGCCCACGAGGGCACGAGCAGTTCTTC | CASSPRGHEQFF
TRBD1 | - | TRBJ2-5 | TRBV30 | TGTGCCTGGAATTTAGGTGTACAGGGGGTAGAGACCCAGTACTTC | CAWNLGVQGVETQYF
- | few | TRBJ2-1 | TRBV12-3/TRBV12-4 | TGTGCCAGCAGTTTAGCGCAAGTGGGAGAGGAGCAGTTCTTC | CASSLAQVGEEQFF